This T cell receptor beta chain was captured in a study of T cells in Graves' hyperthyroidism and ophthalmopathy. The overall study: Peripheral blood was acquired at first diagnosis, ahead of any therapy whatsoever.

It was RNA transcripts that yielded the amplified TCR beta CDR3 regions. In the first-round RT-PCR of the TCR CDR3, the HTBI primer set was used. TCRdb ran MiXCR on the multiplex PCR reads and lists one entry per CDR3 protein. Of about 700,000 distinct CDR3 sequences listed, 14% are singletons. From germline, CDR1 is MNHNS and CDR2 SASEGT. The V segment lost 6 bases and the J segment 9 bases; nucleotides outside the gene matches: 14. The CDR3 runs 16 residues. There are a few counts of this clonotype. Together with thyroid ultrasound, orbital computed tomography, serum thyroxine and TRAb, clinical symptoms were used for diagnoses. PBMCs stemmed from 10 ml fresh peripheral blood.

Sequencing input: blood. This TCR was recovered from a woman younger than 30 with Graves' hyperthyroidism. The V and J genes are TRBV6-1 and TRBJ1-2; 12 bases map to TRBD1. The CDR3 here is CASRNRDRGPRWSYTF. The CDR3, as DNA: TGTGCCAGCAGAAACCGGGACAGGGGGCCCCGATGGAGCTACACCTTC.